This T cell receptor beta chain was found in a study of PD-1 blockade in classical Hodgkin lymphoma. Findings and caveats of the study: A significant rise in TCR diversity was seen by C4D1 for CD4+ cells but not for CD8+ cells. Partial responders and progressors had significantly lower baseline TCR diversity.

TCRdb's copy holds only in-frame clones and misses some; the assay was immunoSEQ multiplex PCR. Among 15,000 to 20,000 clones listed, roughly 83% were seen once. Every one of the patients relapsed after autologous stem cell transplantation (brentuximab vedotin exposure was variable). Patients had relapsed/refractory classical Hodgkin lymphoma with complete response, partial response or progressive disease as best response. Concerning this clone itself: The antigen remains unidentified.

CDR1 WSHSY and CDR2 SAAADI come from the germline V gene. This CDR3 spans 12 amino acids. The V end lost 7 bases, the J end lost 1 base, and 8 bases lay between the germline ends. The sample consisted of peripheral blood mononuclear cells (PBMCs), taken before the second cycle of nivolumab. The origin of this receptor is a human donor with classical Hodgkin lymphoma. The rearrangement joins TRBV10-2 to TRBJ2-7; D is uncertain. CDR3: CASMHPSYEQYF. CDR3 nucleotides: TGCGCCAGCATGCATCCATCCTACGAGCAGTACTTC.